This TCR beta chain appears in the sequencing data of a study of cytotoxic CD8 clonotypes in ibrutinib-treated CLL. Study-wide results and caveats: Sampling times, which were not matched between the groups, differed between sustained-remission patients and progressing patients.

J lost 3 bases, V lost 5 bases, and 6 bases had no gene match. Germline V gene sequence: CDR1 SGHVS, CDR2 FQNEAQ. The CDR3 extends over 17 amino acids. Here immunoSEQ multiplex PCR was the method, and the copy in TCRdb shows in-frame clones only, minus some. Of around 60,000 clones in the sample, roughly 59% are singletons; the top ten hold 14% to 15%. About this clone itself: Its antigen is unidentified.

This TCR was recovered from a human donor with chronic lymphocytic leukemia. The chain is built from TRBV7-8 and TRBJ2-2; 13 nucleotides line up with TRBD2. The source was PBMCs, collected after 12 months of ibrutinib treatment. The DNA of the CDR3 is TGTGCCAGCAGCGCCCGGACTAGCGGGAGCTACACCGGGGAGCTGTTTTTT. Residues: CASSARTSGSYTGELFF.